Included here is one TCR beta chain sequence, with context. TCRdb redid the calling of the RT-PCR reads with MiXCR, one entry per CDR3 protein. Among about 680,000 distinct CDR3 sequences, approximately 15% were seen once, and the ten largest hold 3.6%. Sequenced input: memory CD4+ T cells from blood. The TCR originated in a female donor in good health, serving as a healthy control.

This CDR3 reads CASSLPPLHNEQFF. For the CDR3, the DNA is TGTGCCAGCAGTTTACCTCCTCTCCACAATGAGCAGTTCTTC. The chain links TRBV12-3 or TRBV12-4 to TRBJ2-1; D is undetermined. The CDR3 consists of 14 residues. Trimming took 2 bases from V and 5 from J, leaving 10 bases between them.